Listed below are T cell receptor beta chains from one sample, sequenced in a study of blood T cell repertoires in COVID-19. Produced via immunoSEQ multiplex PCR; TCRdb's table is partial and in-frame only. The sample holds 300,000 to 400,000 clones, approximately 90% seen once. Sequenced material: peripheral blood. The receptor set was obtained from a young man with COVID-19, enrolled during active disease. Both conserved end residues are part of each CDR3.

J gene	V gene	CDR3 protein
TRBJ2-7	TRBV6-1	CASSEARTGFYEQYF
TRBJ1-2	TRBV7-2	CASSLPGQGNYGYTF
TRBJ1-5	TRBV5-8	CASSRTYSNQPQHF
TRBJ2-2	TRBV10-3	CAINQGGNTGELFF
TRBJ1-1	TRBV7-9	CASSLLGDTEAFF
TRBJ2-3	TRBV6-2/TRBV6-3	CASSYSGQARGTDTQYF
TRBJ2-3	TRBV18	CASSPGLATDTQYF
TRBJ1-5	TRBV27	CASRVGRGYQPQHF
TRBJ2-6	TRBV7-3	CASSRGHFSGANVLTF
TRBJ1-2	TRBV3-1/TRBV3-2	CASSQVDRGPRGYTF
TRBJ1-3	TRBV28	CASRTGVWGTIYF
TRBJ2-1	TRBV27	CASSGTGVYSYNEQFF
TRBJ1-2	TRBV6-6	CASSTSGGNNYGYTF
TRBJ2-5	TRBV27	CASSLRGLAGETQYF
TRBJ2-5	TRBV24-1	CATSKGGDQETQYF
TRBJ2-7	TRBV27	CASSLGTSVSYEQYF
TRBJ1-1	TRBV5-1	CASSLWDRGVSAFF
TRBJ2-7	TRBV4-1	CASSQVQGLQNQQYF
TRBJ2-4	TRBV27	CASSSQNAKNIQYF
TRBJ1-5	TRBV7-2	CASSAGQINQPQHF
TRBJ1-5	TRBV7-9	CASSLGRGLNQPQHF
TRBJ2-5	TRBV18	CASSPVLGQQETQYF
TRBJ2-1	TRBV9	CASSVPGSGGYNEQFF
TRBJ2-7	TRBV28	CASQPRSPRGNEQYF
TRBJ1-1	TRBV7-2	CASSLVQGKNTEAFF
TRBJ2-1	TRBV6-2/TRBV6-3	CASSYSAQGVEDEQFF
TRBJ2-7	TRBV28	CASSLASGSSYEQYF